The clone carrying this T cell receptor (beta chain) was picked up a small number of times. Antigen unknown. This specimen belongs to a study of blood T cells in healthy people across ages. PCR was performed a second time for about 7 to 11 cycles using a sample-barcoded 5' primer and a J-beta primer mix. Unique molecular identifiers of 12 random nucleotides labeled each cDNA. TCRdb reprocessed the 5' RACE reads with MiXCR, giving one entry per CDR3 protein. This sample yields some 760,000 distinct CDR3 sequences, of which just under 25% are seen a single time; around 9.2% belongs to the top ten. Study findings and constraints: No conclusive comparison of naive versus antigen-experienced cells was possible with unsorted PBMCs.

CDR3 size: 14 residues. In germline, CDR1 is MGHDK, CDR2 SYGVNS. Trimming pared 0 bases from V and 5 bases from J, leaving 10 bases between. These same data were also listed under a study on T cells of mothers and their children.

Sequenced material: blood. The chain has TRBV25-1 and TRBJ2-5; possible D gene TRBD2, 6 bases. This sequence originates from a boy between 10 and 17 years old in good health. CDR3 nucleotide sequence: TGTGCCAGCAGTGAATATCGTCTAGCGGAGACCCAGTACTTC. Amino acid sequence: CASSEYRLAETQYF.